This T cell receptor beta chain was retrieved from a study of blood T cell repertoires in COVID-19. Study background: Samples taken during acute and convalescent COVID-19 were collected in the United States, Italy and Spain. T cells, B-cell-depleted T cells, or PBMCs supplied cDNA or gDNA.

Authors' data handling: Amplification from reference gene primers served as the basis for estimated nucleated cell counts. Profiling relied on immunoSEQ multiplex PCR, and the TCRdb table lists in-frame clones only, not all of them. The V and J calls and clone size come from that table; D and trimming were worked out from the DNA. The sample shows approximately 270,000 clones, around nine tenths of them seen only once. The length of the CDR3 is 13 residues. Germline V gives CDR1 MNHEY, CDR2 SVGAGI. With V trimmed by 6 bases and J by 5 bases, 6 bases remained unmatched. The sequence came from a man aged 30-40 years with acute or convalescent COVID-19. The sequencing sample was made of peripheral blood. The chain couples TRBV6-5 to TRBJ2-5; 7 bases are a match to TRBD1. CDR3 bases: TGTGCCAGCAGGGCAGGGGGTGGGGAGACCCAGTACTTC. Its protein product is CASRAGGGETQYF.